The TCR beta chain under discussion was sequenced for a study of identical twins. MiXCR, run by TCRdb on the 5' RACE reads, gives a single entry per CDR3 protein. The sample lists under 350,000 distinct CDR3 sequences, roughly 8.6% occurring once. General study results and limits: The analysis was cross-sectional rather than longitudinal within donors.

With respect to this clonotype: Antigen specificity is unknown.

Another study also made use of these data, one on yellow fever vaccine responses in identical twins.

The sequenced sample was CD8+ T cells sorted from blood. The TCR originated in a woman between 18 and 29 years old in good health.

The CDR3 sequence is CASSSSVLNTGELFF. The CDR3 nucleotides are TGTGCCAGCAGCTCTAGCGTTCTGAACACCGGGGAGCTGTTTTTT. The rearrangement joins TRBV11-2 to TRBJ2-2; D is possibly TRBD2 (6 bases). Germline CDR1 and CDR2: SGHAT and FQNNGV. V gave up 4 bases and J gave up 1 base, with 10 bases separating them. This CDR3 has 15 residues.